A single sample gave rise to the 27 T cell receptor beta chains below, sequenced in a study of cytomegalovirus exposure and HLA in healthy donors. Both 60 Vbeta primers and 13 Jbeta primers went into the PCR. TCRdb's table, derived via immunoSEQ multiplex PCR, lists solely in-frame clones and lacks some. The table includes around 200,000 clones, over 60% detected once. Sample: PBMCs. These receptors were taken from a woman in her 50s in good health and CMV-seronegative.

The V and J genes are TRBV30 and TRBJ2-1, with D possibly being TRBD1 (6 bases). There are 12 residues in the CDR3. Germline V CDR1 and CDR2: GTSNPN, SVGIG (reference sequence). The V end was cut by 3 bases, the J end by 6 bases, with 9 bases between. The CDR3 is CAWSEQGNEQFF. The CDR3, as DNA: TGTGCCTGGAGCGAACAGGGCAATGAGCAGTTCTTC.

The chain joins TRBV15 to TRBJ2-5; D possibly corresponds to TRBD1 (6 bases). Trimming shortened V by 5 bases and J by 5 bases, and 21 bases separated the two germline ends. Per the germline V gene, CDR1 is LNHNV and CDR2 is YYDKDF (reference sequence). The CDR3 extends over 16 amino acids. The CDR3: CATSRGQQIWEETQYF. In DNA, the CDR3 is TGTGCCACCAGCCGGGGACAACAGATCTGGGAGGAGACCCAGTACTTC. The full variable domain, completed using reference TRBV15 and TRBJ2-5, is DAMVIQNPRYQVTQFGKPVTLSCSQTLNHNVMYWYQQKSSQAPKLLFHYYDKDFNNEADTPDNFQSRRPNTSFCFLDIRSPGLGDTAMYLCATSRGQQIWEETQYFGPGTRLLVL.

This chain links TRBV4-1 with TRBJ1-4; 8 nucleotides line up with TRBD1. V gave up 2 bases and J gave up 3 bases; unmatched junction bases: 5. The CDR3 sequence is 16 residues long. Per germline, CDR1 MGHRA and CDR2 YSYEKL. Here the CDR3 DNA reads TGCGCCAGCAGCCAACCCTTACAGGGGGCTAATGAAAAACTGTTTTTT. Amino acids: CASSQPLQGANEKLFF.

The chain links TRBV19 to TRBJ2-7; weak D call: TRBD1 (6 bases). CDR1 and CDR2 from the germline V gene are LNHDA and SQIVND (reference sequence). The CDR3 runs to 14 residues. Trimming removed 8 bases at V and 2 bases at J, with 16 bases between. CDR3 in amino acids: CASRGPGVAYEQYF. Written as DNA, the CDR3 is TGTGCCAGTCGCGGGCCAGGGGTTGCCTACGAGCAGTACTTC.

This chain connects TRBV28 to TRBJ1-4, with 8 bases aligning to TRBD1. The CDR3 totals 15 residues. Trimming removed 2 bases from V and 6 bases from J; junction bases left unmatched: 5. Germline loops: CDR1 MDHEN, CDR2 SYDVKM. DNA for the CDR3: TGTGCCAGCAGTTTACTGGACAGGGTGGATGAAAAACTGTTTTTT. It is translated as CASSLLDRVDEKLFF. The full variable domain, with the rest looked up from reference TRBV28 and TRBJ1-4, is DVKVTQSSRYLVKRTGEKVFLECVQDMDHENMFWYRQDPGLGLRLIYFSYDVKMKEKGDIPEGYSVSREKKERFSLILESASTNQTSMYLCASSLLDRVDEKLFFGSGTQLSVL.

The chain links TRBV7-8 to TRBJ2-1; 7 nucleotides match TRBD2. This CDR3 region has 14 residues. Losses at the gene ends were 3 bases for V and 10 bases for J; bases not matched to a gene: 9. Germline CDR1 and CDR2: SGHVS and FQNEAQ. CDR3 DNA sequence: TGTGCCAGCAGCTTTCCGGGACTCGGGGGGGAGCAGTTCTTC. The encoded protein is CASSFPGLGGEQFF.

The rearrangement uses TRBV6-6 and TRBJ2-2; D call uncertain. There are 12 residues in the CDR3. V lost 3 bases to trimming and J lost 5 bases, with 4 bases between them. The V gene's germline CDR1 is MNHNY and CDR2 SVGAGI (reference sequence). The CDR3 sequence: CASSYETGELFF. DNA for the CDR3: TGTGCCAGCAGTTATGAGACCGGGGAGCTGTTTTTT.

The rearrangement uses TRBV5-1 and TRBJ1-1, with 12 bases matching TRBD1. The V and J ends lost 3 bases and 2 bases, in that order; junction bases with no gene match: 8. Germline V gene data show CDR1 as SGHRS and CDR2 as YFSETQ. The CDR3 totals 17 residues. CDR3 bases: TGCGCCAGCAGCTCACTCAGGGACAGGGGGCTTAACACTGAAGCTTTCTTT. It encodes CASSSLRDRGLNTEAFF.

The chain couples TRBV6-5 to TRBJ1-5; 9 nucleotides line up with TRBD1. Germline CDR1 reads MNHEY; CDR2 reads SVGAGI. Trimming removed 6 bases from V and 7 bases from J; junction bases left unmatched: 10. This CDR3 has 15 residues. CDR3 coding DNA: TGTGCCAGCAGCCAAAGACAGGGGGTAAACCAGCCCCAGCATTTT. Translated: CASSQRQGVNQPQHF.

This sequence joins TRBV18 and TRBJ2-5; the D is unclear. The V gene's germline CDR1 is KGHSH and CDR2 LQKENI. The CDR3 loop spans 13 amino acids. Trimming cost V 3 bases and J 4 bases, with 9 bases left between them. The CDR3 DNA reads TGTGCCAGCTCACCCCTTAGTGCAGAGACCCAGTACTTC. It specifies CASSPLSAETQYF.

V is TRBV27 and J is TRBJ2-5; 10 bases match TRBD2. The V and J ends lost 7 bases and 2 bases, in that order; junction bases with no gene match: 7. Germline V gene data show CDR1 as MNHEY and CDR2 as SMNVEV (reference sequence). This CDR3 is 15 amino acids long. DNA of the CDR3: TGTGCCAGCAAACCCGGACTAGCGGATCAAGAGACCCAGTACTTC. Its protein product is CASKPGLADQETQYF.

The chain combines TRBV14 with TRBJ1-2, with D uncertain. The CDR3 loop spans 13 amino acids. Trimming pared 4 bases from V and 2 bases from J, leaving 8 bases between. CDR1 and CDR2 from the germline V gene are SGHDN and FVKESK. In DNA form, the CDR3 reads TGTGCCAGCAGCCTCACGGGGAACTATGGCTACACCTTC. This codes for CASSLTGNYGYTF.

This chain links TRBV19 with TRBJ1-1; 7 nucleotides agree with TRBD1. There are 15 residues in the CDR3. Germline loops: CDR1 LNHDA, CDR2 SQIVND (reference sequence). J gave up 1 base and V 3 bases, and 5 bases lay outside the gene matches. Written as DNA, the CDR3 is TGTGCCAGTAGTATCCGAGGGACAGCGAACACTGAAGCTTTCTTT. This codes for CASSIRGTANTEAFF.

The chain carries TRBV27 and TRBJ2-7; tentative D call: TRBD2 (6 bases). Deletions cut 6 bases from V and 4 bases from J, with 16 bases between. Germline CDR1 MNHEY, CDR2 SMNVEV (reference sequence). The CDR3 is 14 residues long. The CDR3 DNA reads TGTGCCAGCAGGAGGACCGGGAGTGATTACGAGCAGTACTTC. It is translated as CASRRTGSDYEQYF.

The chain combines TRBV5-4 with TRBJ2-7; 12 nucleotides agree with TRBD2. J gave up 6 bases and V 3 bases, and 10 bases lay outside the gene matches. Germline CDR1 SGHNT, CDR2 YYREEE (reference sequence). The CDR3 has 16 amino acids. The CDR3 DNA is TGTGCCAGCAGCTCATCCTCTAGCGGGAGGGCCGGCGAGCAGTACTTC. Translation: CASSSSSSGRAGEQYF.

The chain employs TRBV7-8 and TRBJ1-6; D perhaps matches TRBD1 (6 bases). The CDR3 loop spans 14 amino acids. The germline V gene has CDR1 SGHVS and CDR2 FQNEAQ. The germline V and J ends were trimmed by 5 bases and 14 bases, with 19 bases remaining between them. CDR3 region: CASSQPDRPSTLHF. CDR3 nucleotides: TGTGCCAGCAGCCAACCCGACAGGCCTAGCACCCTCCACTTT. Full variable domain (remainder filled in from reference TRBV7-8 and TRBJ1-6): GAGVSQSPRYKVAKRGQDVALRCDPISGHVSLFWYQQALGQGPEFLTYFQNEAQLDKSGLPSDRFFAERPEGSVSTLKIQRTQQEDSAVYLCASSQPDRPSTLHFGNGTRLTVT.

The chain employs TRBV5-6 and TRBJ2-5; the match to TRBD1 covers 9 bases. The last part of the DNA fits TRBJ2-7 better; the J call may be wrong. This CDR3 region has 14 residues. Germline CDR1 reads SGHDT; CDR2 reads YYEEEE. In nucleotides, the CDR3 is TGTGCCAGCAGCCGGGGACAGGGAAATAACGAGCAGTACTTC. Amino acid sequence: CASSRGQGNNEQYF.

The V gene is TRBV7-9, the J gene TRBJ2-1; D call uncertain. Germline lookup yields CDR1 SEHNR and CDR2 FQNEAQ (reference sequence). The CDR3 is 15 residues long. V lost 1 base to trimming and J lost 3 bases, with 10 bases between them. The DNA of the CDR3 is TGTGCCAGCAGCTTAGATGGCGGTAACTACAATGAGCAGTTCTTC. Its translation: CASSLDGGNYNEQFF.

The rearrangement joins TRBV5-1 to TRBJ2-2, with 8 nucleotides matching TRBD2. Germline CDR1 reads SGHRS; CDR2 reads YFSETQ. Trimming removed 0 bases from V and 3 bases from J; junction bases left unmatched: 4. The CDR3 has 16 residues. CDR3 DNA sequence: TGCGCCAGCAGCTTGGAGCGGGGGACTTACACCGGGGAGCTGTTTTTT. Translation: CASSLERGTYTGELFF.

This rearrangement joins TRBV7-8 to TRBJ2-3; a possible D gene is TRBD1 (6 bases). The CDR3 contains 14 residues. V lost 3 bases and J lost 0, with 7 bases in between. The germline gives CDR1 SGHVS, CDR2 FQNEAQ. The CDR3 sequence: CASSFQGSTDTQYF. The CDR3 DNA sequence: TGTGCCAGCAGCTTCCAGGGGAGCACAGATACGCAGTATTTT.

J is TRBJ1-5 and V is TRBV18; D remains ambiguous. The germline V and J ends were trimmed by 3 bases and 6 bases, with 9 bases remaining between them. The CDR3 spans 13 residues. CDR1 and CDR2 (germline): KGHSH, LQKENI. CDR3: CASSPQSGQPQHF. In DNA, the CDR3 is TGTGCCAGCTCACCCCAGAGCGGTCAGCCCCAGCATTTT.

V and J are TRBV4-3 and TRBJ1-3; D ambiguous. Trimming removed 0 bases from V and 0 bases from J, with 6 bases in between. The CDR3 spans 15 residues. Germline V gene lookup returns CDR1 LGHNA and CDR2 YSLEER. The CDR3 nucleotides read TGCGCCAGCAGCCAAGAGAACAGCTCTGGAAACACCATATATTTT. This translates into CASSQENSSGNTIYF.

Only a few counts were recorded for this clone. The chain recombines TRBV4-2 with TRBJ1-2, with D maybe TRBD1 (5 bases). The germline V and J ends were trimmed by 5 bases and 0 bases, with 13 bases remaining between them. Germline CDR1 and CDR2: LGHNA and YNFKEQ. This CDR3 region has 15 residues. The CDR3 loop is CASSLESGTNYGYTF. For the CDR3, the DNA is TGTGCCAGCAGCTTAGAGTCAGGGACTAACTATGGCTACACCTTC.

This CDR3 reads CAISESRGANTEAFF. CDR3 nucleotides: TGTGCCATCAGTGAGTCACGGGGGGCTAACACTGAAGCTTTCTTT. The chain carries TRBV10-3 and TRBJ1-1; TRBD1 might be the D (6 bases). This CDR3 comprises 15 residues. Germline loops: CDR1 ENHRY, CDR2 SYGVKD. Trimming stripped 0 bases from V and 2 bases from J, with 10 bases between.

The chain combines TRBV5-1 with TRBJ2-3; TRBD2 might be the D (6 bases). The CDR3 is made up of 15 amino acids. V lost 3 bases, J lost 2 bases, and 13 bases lay in between. Germline loops: CDR1 SGHRS, CDR2 YFSETQ. The CDR3 sequence: CASSSGSAFTDTQYF. The DNA for the CDR3 is TGCGCCAGCAGCTCCGGGAGCGCGTTCACAGATACGCAGTATTTT.

The chain has TRBV4-2 and TRBJ1-5; 9 bases map to TRBD1. Germline values: CDR1 LGHNA, CDR2 YNFKEQ. The CDR3 is 16 residues long. J was trimmed by 6 bases and V by 3 bases; bases with no gene match: 9. CDR3 region: CASSHLPGTGIQPQHF. CDR3 in DNA: TGTGCCAGCAGCCACCTCCCGGGGACAGGGATTCAGCCCCAGCATTTT.

The V and J genes are TRBV28 and TRBJ1-1, with TRBD1 as a possible D gene (5 bases). The CDR3 is 15 amino acids. The germline V and J ends were trimmed by 3 bases and 6 bases, with 17 bases remaining between them. The germline CDR1 and CDR2 sequences are MDHEN and SYDVKM. The CDR3 region is CASSLGGGLSPEAFF. The CDR3 region has the DNA TGTGCCAGCAGTTTGGGGGGGGGACTAAGCCCTGAAGCTTTCTTT.